Below, one T cell receptor beta chain is given with its context. What it recognizes is unknown. Clones were read by immunoSEQ multiplex PCR, and TCRdb kept only the in-frame ones, dropping some. This table has about 480,000 clones, around 88% appearing once. CDR3 length equals 14 residues. J gave up 7 bases and V 6 bases, and 8 bases lay outside the gene matches. The germline V gene has CDR1 MDHEN and CDR2 SYDVKM. The treatment: some 20 received Ad26.COV2.S at low or high dose, single or two shots; five or six received placebo; per-sample allocation not given. Collection of the samples took place on day 63 after the first injection of vaccine or placebo. Wuhan-strain spike was delivered by a replication-incompetent Ad26 vector. The data belong to a study of Ad26.COV2.S vaccination and SARS-CoV-2 variants. Study information: Once, or twice with 56 days between doses, Ad26.COV2.S was given intramuscularly. Notes on the study in general: Those who received the vaccine showed greater spike-specific TCR breadth than those given placebo. After vaccination, substantial breadth of spike-specific CD8+ and CD4+ responses was reported.

The chain links TRBV28 to TRBJ1-2; 10 nucleotides agree with TRBD1. The sample consisted of peripheral blood, taken in a trial of Ad26.COV2.S vaccine versus placebo. The sequence came from a person aged 18 to 59 who received the Ad26.COV2.S COVID-19 vaccine or a placebo. CDR3 coding DNA: TGTGCCAGCAGGACGGGACAGGGGATGAGTGGCTACACCTTC. Its translation: CASRTGQGMSGYTF.